Following are 21 T cell receptor beta chains from one sample sequenced in a study of blood T cell repertoires in COVID-19. Repertoires were generated with immunoSEQ multiplex PCR, while TCRdb's copy carries only in-frame clones and drops some. The sample yields roughly 260,000 clones, around 92% seen once. Sequencing was performed on peripheral blood. The receptors originated from a person under 35 with COVID-19, enrolled during active disease.

J is TRBJ2-7 and V is TRBV2; 9 nucleotides agree with TRBD2. The V and J ends lost 9 bases and 4 bases, in that order; junction bases with no gene match: 4. Germline CDR1 is SNHLY and CDR2 is FYNNEI. This CDR3 is built from 12 residues. CDR3 residues: CASGLATYEQYF. The CDR3 DNA is TGTGCCAGTGGACTAGCGACATACGAGCAGTACTTC.

The rearrangement joins TRBV24-1 to TRBJ2-2; maybe TRBD1 (6 bases). Trimming cost V 1 base and J 2 bases, with 10 bases left between them. Germline CDR1 and CDR2: KGHDR and SFDVKD. The CDR3 consists of 16 residues. The CDR3 sequence is CATSDFQQGNTGELFF. Written as DNA, the CDR3 is TGTGCCACCAGTGATTTCCAACAGGGAAACACCGGGGAGCTGTTTTTT.

The chain combines TRBV4-1 with TRBJ1-2, with unresolved D. The CDR3 has 13 amino acids. Germline CDR1 and CDR2: MGHRA and YSYEKL. V gave up 4 bases and J gave up 8 bases, with 14 bases separating them. The CDR3 nucleotides read TGCGCCAGCAGCCTAAGCGGGCTGGGAGGCTACACCTTC. This codes for CASSLSGLGGYTF.

V and J are TRBV6-5 and TRBJ2-1, with TRBD2 matching over 7 bases. CDR3 length equals 15 residues. V was pared by 2 bases and J by 4 bases, with 5 bases of the junction left unmatched. Germline-derived CDR1 and CDR2 are MNHEY and SVGAGI. The CDR3 nucleotides are TGTGCCAGCAGTTACCTCGCGGGAGCATACAATGAGCAGTTCTTC. It translates to CASSYLAGAYNEQFF.

The table lists this clone with a count of one. J is TRBJ2-7 and V is TRBV3-1 (or the pseudogene TRBV3-2); 7 bases align to TRBD1. Germline CDR1 LGHDT, CDR2 YNNKEL (reference sequence). The CDR3 contains 16 residues. The junction had 11 bases not matched to a gene; V was cut back by 0 bases and J by 6 bases. In DNA form, the CDR3 reads TGTGCCAGCAGCCAAGATCTACAGGGGCTCTTCGCCGAGCAGTACTTC. Protein sequence: CASSQDLQGLFAEQYF.

The chain links TRBV3-1 (or the pseudogene TRBV3-2) to TRBJ2-7, with 12 bases aligning to TRBD2. This CDR3 spans 18 amino acids. The germline V gene encodes CDR1 LGHDT and CDR2 YNNKEL (reference sequence). V lost 2 bases, J lost 2 bases, and 10 bases stayed unmatched. The CDR3 is CASSQKPQWTSGTYEQYF. The CDR3 DNA reads as TGTGCCAGCAGCCAAAAACCCCAATGGACTAGCGGGACCTACGAGCAGTACTTC.

This rearrangement joins TRBV19 to TRBJ2-3; 9 bases are a match to TRBD2. Germline loops: CDR1 LNHDA, CDR2 SQIVND (reference sequence). V shed 6 bases, J shed 2 bases, and the junction held 3 bases outside the gene matches. This CDR3 is built from 14 residues. The CDR3 DNA follows: TGTGCCAGTAGCTCTAGCGGGACCACAGATACGCAGTATTTT. Its translation: CASSSSGTTDTQYF.

The chain links TRBV20-1 to TRBJ2-1; the D gene is possibly TRBD2 (6 bases). The germline V gene has CDR1 DFQATT and CDR2 SNEGSKA (reference sequence). The V end was cut by 6 bases, the J end by 9 bases, with 12 bases between. The CDR3 has 11 amino acids. CDR3 sequence reads: CSAPRGSEQFF. As DNA, the CDR3 is TGCAGTGCCCCCCGGGGGTCTGAGCAGTTCTTC.

This sequence joins TRBV2 and TRBJ1-5; unclear D gene. The CDR3 consists of 15 residues. CDR1 and CDR2 from the germline V gene are SNHLY and FYNNEI. Trimming took 3 bases from V and 1 from J, leaving 10 bases between them. CDR3 in amino acids: CASSEVLASNQPQHF. The DNA for the CDR3 is TGTGCCAGCAGTGAGGTTCTGGCCAGCAATCAGCCCCAGCATTTT.

The chain combines TRBV5-1 with TRBJ1-4; TRBD1 aligns across 8 bases. CDR3 length: 15 residues. J was trimmed by 8 bases and V by 4 bases; bases with no gene match: 10. Germline V gene sequence: CDR1 SGHRS, CDR2 YFSETQ. CDR3 sequence (DNA): TGCGCCAGCAGCGCCTCAGGGGGCGCCTGGGAAAAACTGTTTTTT. This translates into CASSASGGAWEKLFF. The variable domain in full, with the rest retrieved from reference TRBV5-1 and TRBJ1-4, is KAGVTQTPRYLIKTRGQQVTLSCSPISGHRSVSWYQQTPGQGLQFLFEYFSETQRNKGNFPGRFSGRQFSNSRSEMNVSTLELGDSALYLCASSASGGAWEKLFFGSGTQLSVL.

V and J are TRBV4-1 and TRBJ1-1; 10 bases map to TRBD1. Unmatched junction bases numbered 2, after V lost 0 bases and J lost 1 base. CDR1 is MGHRA, CDR2 YSYEKL, per germline. The CDR3 loop spans 16 amino acids. The CDR3 coding sequence is TGCGCCAGCAGCCAAGAGACAGGGGGCGGGAACACTGAAGCTTTCTTT. It is translated as CASSQETGGGNTEAFF.

The chain employs TRBV6-4 and TRBJ1-6; 7 bases are a match to TRBD1. Germline CDR1 reads MRHNA; CDR2 reads SNTAGT. After removal of 7 bases from V and 2 bases from J, the junction contained 8 bases not matched to a gene. The CDR3 covers 16 residues. The CDR3 here is CASTRGRGTYNSPLHF. CDR3 bases: TGTGCCAGCACTAGGGGGCGCGGGACCTATAATTCACCCCTCCACTTT.

The chain has TRBV10-3 and TRBJ2-7; 12 bases match TRBD2. CDR3 length: 13 amino acids. J lost 6 bases, V lost 6 bases, and 3 bases had no gene match. The V gene's germline CDR1 is ENHRY and CDR2 SYGVKD. The CDR3 loop reads CAIRQLAGGEQYF. CDR3 sequence (DNA): TGTGCCATCAGACAACTAGCGGGAGGCGAGCAGTACTTC.

The V gene is TRBV2, the J gene TRBJ2-5, with TRBD1 matching over 7 bases. CDR3 length equals 12 residues. Germline trimming cut 6 bases from V and 5 bases from J; bases unmatched to any gene: 3. Germline V gene sequence: CDR1 SNHLY, CDR2 FYNNEI. The CDR3 DNA sequence: TGTGCCAGCAGAACGGACAGGGAGACCCAGTACTTC. Translated: CASRTDRETQYF.

V is TRBV2 and J is TRBJ2-7; 11 bases are shared with TRBD2. Germline CDR1 and CDR2: SNHLY and FYNNEI. V gave up 6 bases and J gave up 2 bases; unmatched junction bases: 6. This CDR3 is built from 15 residues. The CDR3 sequence is CASSVAGGETYEQYF. The CDR3 nucleotides are TGTGCCAGCAGCGTAGCGGGAGGGGAAACCTACGAGCAGTACTTC.

A note on this clone: This CDR3 is also generated by other DNA sequences in the sample. The V and J genes are TRBV19 and TRBJ2-1, with D perhaps TRBD2 (6 bases). Germline-derived CDR1 and CDR2 are LNHDA and SQIVND (reference sequence). V was trimmed by 3 bases and J by 0 bases, leaving 9 bases between them. CDR3 length: 15 residues. The chain's CDR3 is CASSISGSSYNEQFF. The CDR3 DNA follows: TGTGCCAGTAGTATTTCCGGGAGCTCCTACAATGAGCAGTTCTTC.

The chain joins TRBV3-1 (or the pseudogene TRBV3-2) to TRBJ2-3; 11 bases are a match to TRBD2. The CDR3 is made up of 14 amino acids. V shed 5 bases, J shed 7 bases, and the junction held 5 bases outside the gene matches. The germline gives CDR1 LGHDT, CDR2 YNNKEL (reference sequence). CDR3: CASSISGRGNTQYF. CDR3 DNA: TGTGCCAGCAGCATTAGCGGGAGGGGGAATACGCAGTATTTT.

The V and J genes are TRBV6-1 and TRBJ1-1; the D is unclear. This CDR3 spans 14 amino acids. The ends were cut back, 2 bases at V and 0 bases at J, with 7 bases in the middle. Germline V CDR1 and CDR2: MNHNS, SASEGT. CDR3 in DNA: TGTGCCAGCAGTGAACGACTGTTGAACACTGAAGCTTTCTTT. Its translation is CASSERLLNTEAFF.

The chain joins TRBV5-5 to TRBJ2-2; TRBD1 matches at 7 bases. This CDR3 contains 14 residues. Trimming took 3 bases from V and 7 from J; bases not matched to a gene: 6. CDR1 and CDR2 (germline): SGHKS, YYEKEE (reference sequence). In DNA form, the CDR3 reads TGTGCCAGCAGCTGGATATGGGACAGCGGGGAGCTGTTTTTT. Translation: CASSWIWDSGELFF.

This sequence joins TRBV4-1 and TRBJ2-7, with D possibly matching TRBD2 (6 bases). This CDR3 has 14 residues. The germline gives CDR1 MGHRA, CDR2 YSYEKL. The V and J ends lost 5 bases and 4 bases respectively, with 15 bases between them. The CDR3, as DNA: TGCGCCAGCAGCAAAACCGACGGGGGATACGAGCAGTACTTC. It translates to CASSKTDGGYEQYF.

About this clone: The sample carries other DNA sequences with the same CDR3. The chain combines TRBV3-1 (or the pseudogene TRBV3-2) with TRBJ2-7, with TRBD2 matching 7 bases. This CDR3 is built from 14 residues. Germline V CDR1 and CDR2: LGHDT, YNNKEL (reference sequence). V was pared by 3 bases and J by 3 bases, with 5 bases of the junction left unmatched. The DNA of the CDR3 is TGTGCCAGCAGCCAGGGAGGGTCCAACTACGAGCAGTACTTC. Amino acids: CASSQGGSNYEQYF.